Listed below are T cell receptor beta chains from one sample, sequenced in a study of blood T cell repertoires in COVID-19. Profiled with immunoSEQ multiplex PCR; TCRdb holds only in-frame clones, not every one. The sample records 130,000 to 150,000 clones, about 85% being singletons. Sample: peripheral blood. These receptors were taken from a woman aged 40 to 50 with active or convalescent COVID-19. Both conserved end residues are trimmed from each CDR3. D genes are given only for firm matches.

D gene,V gene,J gene,CDR3 protein
TRBD2,TRBV3-1/TRBV3-2,TRBJ2-1,ASSPGLAAHSYNEQF
TRBD1,TRBV7-9,TRBJ2-3,ASSSQGASDTQY
TRBD2,TRBV7-2,TRBJ2-5,ASPGTSGPRGETQY
.,TRBV27,TRBJ2-2,ASSLPGGTGELF
TRBD2,TRBV9,TRBJ2-2,ASSVSGGPSAGELF
TRBD2,TRBV29-1,TRBJ2-2,SVSAGVGTGELF
TRBD1,TRBV7-2,TRBJ2-7,ASSFDRTGYEQY
.,TRBV6-1,TRBJ1-2,ASSEGAPGQGYT
TRBD1,TRBV28,TRBJ2-1,ASSFPQGARYNEQF
TRBD1,TRBV2,TRBJ1-1,ASSAGTVNTEAF
.,TRBV10-3,TRBJ2-3,AISDSGLKRLEQKTDTQY
.,TRBV7-9,TRBJ1-5,ASSHDSYQPQH
TRBD1,TRBV4-1,TRBJ1-4,ASSQPGTGDEKLF
.,TRBV3-1/TRBV3-2,TRBJ1-6,ASSRSESYNSPLH
TRBD2,TRBV9,TRBJ2-3,ASSVGLAGGTDTQY
.,TRBV7-2,TRBJ1-1,ASSSSPGQNTEAF
.,TRBV11-2,TRBJ1-2,ASSYRYRSPYGYT